These 20 T cell receptor beta chains share one sample of origin, sequenced in a study of T cells in Graves' hyperthyroidism and ophthalmopathy. Amplification yielded TCR beta CDR3 regions, with RNA transcripts as the source. HTBI primers were used for first-round RT-PCR of the TCR CDR3. MiXCR was run by TCRdb on the multiplex PCR reads, yielding one entry per CDR3 protein. The data contain roughly 640,000 distinct CDR3 sequences, more than 15% of them singletons. The sequenced sample consisted of blood. The source is a woman aged 40-49 years with Graves' ophthalmopathy.

This clonotype appeared many times. The chain recombines TRBV29-1 with TRBJ2-3; D perhaps matches TRBD2 (6 bases). Germline CDR1 SQVTM, CDR2 ANQGSEA. Deletions cut 4 bases from V and 0 bases from J, with 11 bases between. The length of the CDR3 is 14 residues. This chain's CDR3 is CSVVGGTSTDTQYF. The CDR3 nucleotides are TGCAGCGTTGTGGGCGGGACTAGCACAGATACGCAGTATTTT.

This clonotype was recorded at least ten times. The V call is TRBV18, the J call TRBJ2-4, with TRBD2 identical over 11 bases. Trimming removed 3 bases from V and 2 bases from J; junction bases left unmatched: 9. Germline V gives CDR1 KGHSH, CDR2 LQKENI. This CDR3 contains 18 residues. CDR3 region: CASSPPRTSGQTKNIQYF. The CDR3 region has the DNA TGTGCCAGCTCACCGCCCCGGACTAGCGGGCAAACCAAAAACATTCAGTACTTC.

The chain recombines TRBV19 with TRBJ2-3; TRBD1 matches at 8 bases. The CDR3 has 15 residues. The V segment lost 4 bases and the J segment 4 bases; nucleotides outside the gene matches: 7. Per germline, CDR1 LNHDA and CDR2 SQIVND (reference sequence). CDR3: CASSTLTGDADTQYF. The CDR3 DNA is TGTGCCAGTAGTACCCTGACAGGGGATGCAGATACGCAGTATTTT. The complete variable domain, with remaining parts taken from reference TRBV19 and TRBJ2-3, reads DGGITQSPKYLFRKEGQNVTLSCEQNLNHDAMYWYRQDPGQGLRLIYYSQIVNDFQKGDIAEGYSVSREKKESFPLTVTSAQKNPTAFYLCASSTLTGDADTQYFGPGTRLTVL.

Comment on this clonotype: This may come from a read error, since a much larger clone is one base off. V and J are TRBV6-2 or TRBV6-3 and TRBJ2-1; 9 bases match TRBD1. The V and J ends lost 4 bases and 6 bases, in that order; junction bases with no gene match: 7. Germline lookup yields CDR1 MNHEY and CDR2 SVGEGT. This CDR3 region has 15 residues. As DNA, the CDR3 is TGTGCCAGCAGTTGGGACAGGGTGAAGGGCAATGAGCAGTTCTTC. This sequence encodes CASSWDRVKGNEQFF.

This clonotype was counted at least ten times. The chain links TRBV28 to TRBJ2-6, with 9 positions matching TRBD1. The ends lost 5 bases at V and 2 bases at J; junction bases unmatched: 7. CDR1 is MDHEN, CDR2 SYDVKM, per germline. This CDR3 region has 17 residues. CDR3 sequence reads: CASSRDRVLAGANVLTF. Here the CDR3 DNA reads TGTGCCAGCAGTCGGGACAGGGTCTTGGCTGGGGCCAACGTCCTGACTTTC.

This clonotype showed up many times. The chain combines TRBV28 with TRBJ1-6; D remains unclear. This CDR3 region has 17 residues. Trimming left V 7 bases short and J 5 bases short, with 21 bases between. The germline CDR1 and CDR2 sequences are MDHEN and SYDVKM. The CDR3 protein is CASKLTGAKYNNSPLHF. The CDR3 bases are TGTGCCAGCAAACTAACCGGAGCAAAGTACAATAATTCACCCCTCCACTTT.

This clonotype was seen only a few times. V and J are TRBV10-1 and TRBJ1-1; no firm D call. Germline CDR1 reads WNHNN; CDR2 reads SYGVQD (reference sequence). Trimming took off 7 bases at V and 4 bases at J, with 10 bases between the two ends. The CDR3 has 12 amino acids. The chain's CDR3 is CASNPPGTEAFF. Written as DNA, the CDR3 is TGCGCCAGCAACCCCCCCGGCACTGAAGCTTTCTTT.

The chain couples TRBV6-2 or TRBV6-3 to TRBJ2-1; TRBD2 matches 14 bases. Germline CDR1 and CDR2: MNHEY and SVGEGT. Unmatched junction bases numbered 8, after V lost 4 bases and J lost 0 bases. The CDR3 is 19 amino acids. The CDR3, as DNA: TGTGCCAGCAGTTCCCGGTCCGGGACTAGCGGGAGCTCCTACAATGAGCAGTTCTTC. Amino acid sequence: CASSSRSGTSGSSYNEQFF.

A few counts support this clonotype. CDR3 DNA: TGTGCCAGCGACCGGGGAGGAGGGACTGAAGCTTTCTTT. It codes for CASDRGGGTEAFF. The chain uses TRBV3-1 and TRBJ1-1; no firm D call. The CDR3 loop spans 13 amino acids. V lost 8 bases and J lost 5, with 15 bases in between. The germline V gene has CDR1 LGHDT and CDR2 YNNKEL (reference sequence).

The chain combines TRBV28 with TRBJ2-7; possible D gene TRBD2, 6 bases. V lost 11 bases to trimming and J lost 6 bases, with 23 bases between them. The CDR3 is 14 residues long. CDR1 is MDHEN, CDR2 SYDVKM, per germline. In nucleotides, the CDR3 is TGTGCCTCCTCCCACTCCCGAGCGGGCGGCGAGCAGTACTTC. This sequence encodes CASSHSRAGGEQYF.

The chain links TRBV19 to TRBJ2-7; D ambiguous. V was clipped by 3 bases and J by 1 base, with 7 bases between them. Per germline, CDR1 LNHDA and CDR2 SQIVND (reference sequence). The CDR3 extends over 13 amino acids. The CDR3 DNA reads TGTGCCAGTAGTATGGTAGTTTCCTACGAGCAGTACTTC. Translation: CASSMVVSYEQYF.

The chain recombines TRBV10-3 with TRBJ2-7; the D gene is possibly TRBD1 (6 bases). The CDR3 has 14 residues. The V and J ends lost 0 bases and 3 bases respectively, with 9 bases between them. Per the germline V gene, CDR1 is ENHRY and CDR2 is SYGVKD. The CDR3 region is CAISESNRVYEQYF. In DNA, the CDR3 is TGTGCCATCAGTGAGTCGAACAGGGTCTACGAGCAGTACTTC.

This clonotype was recorded at least ten times. This chain joins TRBV6-1 and TRBJ2-5; 10 nucleotides agree with TRBD1. The CDR3 runs 16 residues. V shed 1 base, J shed 4 bases, and the junction held 6 bases outside the gene matches. The germline gives CDR1 MNHNS, CDR2 SASEGT. CDR3 protein: CASSEEVGTGAETQYF. Written as DNA, the CDR3 is TGTGCCAGCAGTGAAGAGGTTGGGACAGGGGCAGAGACCCAGTACTTC.

In this sample, this clonotype turned up many times. The chain carries TRBV2 and TRBJ2-7; a weak D match, TRBD2 (6 bases). Germline CDR1 SNHLY, CDR2 FYNNEI. V was cut by 0 bases and J by 2 bases, with 14 bases left in between. The CDR3 totals 16 residues. Here the CDR3 DNA reads TGTGCCAGCAGTGAAGCGGGACGGGACTTCACCTACGAGCAGTACTTC. Translated, it gives CASSEAGRDFTYEQYF.

The sample holds a few counts of this clonotype. The rearrangement joins TRBV18 to TRBJ2-5; unclear D gene. With 5 bases removed from V and 3 bases from J, the gap between germline ends came to 13 bases. This CDR3 region has 14 residues. The V gene's germline CDR1 is KGHSH and CDR2 LQKENI. In DNA, the CDR3 is TGTGCCAGCTCAGCCCTCTATGGGGAAGAGACCCAGTACTTC. This translates into CASSALYGEETQYF.

This clonotype occurred many times. J is TRBJ2-7 and V is TRBV5-1; 7 bases line up with TRBD2. Germline V gives CDR1 SGHRS, CDR2 YFSETQ. The CDR3 spans 13 residues. J was trimmed by 4 bases and V by 5 bases; bases with no gene match: 6. CDR3: CASRAAGVYEQYF. CDR3 in DNA: TGCGCCAGCAGGGCCGCGGGAGTTTACGAGCAGTACTTC. The full variable domain, rest sourced from reference TRBV5-1 and TRBJ2-7, is KAGVTQTPRYLIKTRGQQVTLSCSPISGHRSVSWYQQTPGQGLQFLFEYFSETQRNKGNFPGRFSGRQFSNSRSEMNVSTLELGDSALYLCASRAAGVYEQYFGPGTRLTVT.

There are a few counts of this clonotype. The V gene is TRBV12-3 or TRBV12-4, the J gene TRBJ1-6; D gene uncertain. V was clipped by 3 bases and J by 6 bases, with 12 bases between them. CDR3 length equals 15 residues. The CDR3 coding sequence is TGTGCCAGCAGTTTGCAGGATCTTGGTAATTCACCCCTCCACTTT. Its protein product is CASSLQDLGNSPLHF.

This clonotype was recorded a few times. This chain uses TRBV12-3 or TRBV12-4 with TRBJ2-7; 8 nucleotides agree with TRBD2. Trimming at V came to 4 bases and at J to 2 bases, leaving 7 bases not matched to a gene. The CDR3 runs 15 residues. CDR3 region: CASSWGLVRPYEQYF. In DNA, the CDR3 is TGTGCCAGCAGTTGGGGACTAGTACGGCCCTACGAGCAGTACTTC.

The V call is TRBV6-5, the J call TRBJ1-2; 9 positions match TRBD1. Germline values: CDR1 MNHEY, CDR2 SVGAGI. The CDR3 sequence is 16 residues long. The trim removed 0 bases at V and 3 bases at J, leaving 5 bases unmatched. The CDR3 nucleotides are TGTGCCAGCAGTTACTCGTACAGGGGGCGCGACTATGGCTACACCTTC. Translating it yields CASSYSYRGRDYGYTF.

As for this clonotype: A read error is possible here, since a much larger clone lies one base away. The chain has TRBV3-1 and TRBJ1-4, with 7 bases lining up with TRBD1. With V trimmed by 4 bases and J by 8 bases, 10 bases remained unmatched. The CDR3 contains 15 residues. Germline loops: CDR1 LGHDT, CDR2 YNNKEL (reference sequence). CDR3 protein: CASSRRPAGGEKLFF. CDR3 nucleotides: TGTGCCAGCAGCCGAAGGCCCGCAGGGGGGGAAAAACTGTTTTTT.